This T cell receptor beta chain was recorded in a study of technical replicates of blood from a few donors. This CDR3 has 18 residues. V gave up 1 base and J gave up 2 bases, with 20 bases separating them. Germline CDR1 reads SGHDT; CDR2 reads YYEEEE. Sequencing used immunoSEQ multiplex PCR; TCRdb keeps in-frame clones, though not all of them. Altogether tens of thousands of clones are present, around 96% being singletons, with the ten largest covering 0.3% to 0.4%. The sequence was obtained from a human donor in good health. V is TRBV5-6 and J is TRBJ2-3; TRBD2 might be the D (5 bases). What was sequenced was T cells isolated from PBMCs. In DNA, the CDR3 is TGTGCCAGCAGCTTGAGGAGGTTCGCATCACACCCCACAGATACGCAGTATTTT. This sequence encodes CASSLRRFASHPTDTQYF. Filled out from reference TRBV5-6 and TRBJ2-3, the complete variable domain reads DAGVTQSPTHLIKTRGQQVTLRCSPKSGHDTVSWYQQALGQGPQFIFQYYEEEERQRGNFPDRFSGHQFPNYSSELNVNALLLGDSALYLCASSLRRFASHPTDTQYFGPGTRLTVL.